These T cell receptor beta chains were read from a single sample in a study of early T cells in non-severe SARS-CoV-2 infection. TCRdb redid the calling of the 5' RACE reads with MiXCR, one entry per CDR3 protein. The data show some 73,000 distinct CDR3 sequences, with over 9.5% seen just once and roughly 3.1% held by the top ten. The sequencing sample was made of whole blood. The receptors derive from an adult who was a healthcare worker with PCR-confirmed SARS-CoV-2 infection or an uninfected control (not recorded which). Each CDR3 is given with its conserved first and last residue. Fields, in order: V gene, clone size, J gene, D gene, CDR3 DNA, CDR3 protein. D genes are given only for firm matches. The size entry is marked missing in some rows and otherwise reads once, few, many or a size class.

V: TRBV11-2
size: few
J: TRBJ2-2
D: -
DNA: TGTGCCAGCAGCTCCGACAGGTTACTTTTCGCGAACACCGGGGAGCTGTTTTTT
CDR3: CASSSDRLLFANTGELFF

V: TRBV11-2
size: many
J: TRBJ2-2
D: -
DNA: TGTGCCAGCAGCCCCTCGACCACCGGGGAGCTGTTTTTT
CDR3: CASSPSTTGELFF

V: TRBV28
size: few
J: TRBJ2-5
D: TRBD2
DNA: TGTGCCAGCAGACGGGGAGGGGTAGAGACCCAGTACTTC
CDR3: CASRRGGVETQYF

V: TRBV6-5
size: -
J: TRBJ2-2
D: -
DNA: TGTGCCAGCAGTTACGTACAGCACACCGGGGAGCTGTTTTTT
CDR3: CASSYVQHTGELFF

V: TRBV5-1
size: -
J: TRBJ2-7
D: -
DNA: TGCGCCAGCAGCTTGGGGGCCAGGGTGCCCTACGAGCAGTACTTC
CDR3: CASSLGARVPYEQYF

V: TRBV12-3/TRBV12-4
size: few
J: TRBJ1-3
D: TRBD1
DNA: TGTGCCAGCAATCCGACAGGGGAAGGAAACACCATATATTTT
CDR3: CASNPTGEGNTIYF

V: TRBV27
size: -
J: TRBJ2-1
D: TRBD1
DNA: TGTGCCAGCAGCCCCGGGACAGTCTCCTACAATGAGCAGTTCTTC
CDR3: CASSPGTVSYNEQFF

V: TRBV20-1
size: -
J: TRBJ2-3
D: TRBD2
DNA: TGCAGTGCTCTAGCGGAAAACACAGATACGCAGTATTTT
CDR3: CSALAENTDTQYF

V: TRBV20-1
size: few
J: TRBJ2-3
D: TRBD2
DNA: TGCAGTGCTAGAGAGGAGGACGCCCAAGGGCTAGCGGGACTCCCAGATACGCAGTATTTT
CDR3: CSAREEDAQGLAGLPDTQYF

V: TRBV11-2
size: -
J: TRBJ2-5
D: -
DNA: TGTGCCAGCAGCCGCGGGCTAGCCCAAGAGACCCAGTACTTC
CDR3: CASSRGLAQETQYF

V: TRBV20-1
size: -
J: TRBJ1-5
D: -
DNA: TGCAGTGATAGAGATCCGAAGCGCAATCAGCCCCAGCATTTT
CDR3: CSDRDPKRNQPQHF

V: TRBV27
size: few
J: TRBJ1-4
D: -
DNA: TGTGCCAGAAAATGGGGAAAACTGTTTTTT
CDR3: CARKWGKLFF

V: TRBV7-3
size: few
J: TRBJ2-1
D: TRBD2
DNA: TGTGCCAGCAGCTTTCTAGCGGGAGTTACTGAGCAGTTCTTC
CDR3: CASSFLAGVTEQFF

V: TRBV30
size: many
J: TRBJ2-5
D: TRBD2
DNA: TGTGCCTGGAGTGTAGGTAGCGGGAGAGAAGAGACCCAGTACTTC
CDR3: CAWSVGSGREETQYF

V: TRBV28
size: -
J: TRBJ1-4
D: -
DNA: TGTGCCAGCAGTTATGATGGGGCGGAAAAACTGTTTTTT
CDR3: CASSYDGAEKLFF

V: TRBV6-2/TRBV6-3
size: many
J: TRBJ2-1
D: -
DNA: TGTGCCAGCAGTTACCGTTACAATGAGCAGTTCTTC
CDR3: CASSYRYNEQFF

V: TRBV2
size: few
J: TRBJ2-4
D: -
DNA: TGTGCCAGCACCGGTCAGGACAAAAACATTCAGTACTTC
CDR3: CASTGQDKNIQYF

V: TRBV7-6
size: -
J: TRBJ2-2
D: -
DNA: TGTGCCAGCAGCCTCGGGGGATTCACCACCGGGGAGCTGTTTTTT
CDR3: CASSLGGFTTGELFF

V: TRBV20-1
size: many
J: TRBJ2-7
D: -
DNA: TGCAGTGCTAGAGACAGGGCAGGGGTCGGGTACGAGCAGTACTTC
CDR3: CSARDRAGVGYEQYF

V: TRBV25-1
size: -
J: TRBJ2-1
D: TRBD2
DNA: TGTGCCAGCAGTGAGCCCGGCGCTAGCGGGTTGAATGAGCAGTTCTTC
CDR3: CASSEPGASGLNEQFF

V: TRBV6-6
size: many
J: TRBJ1-1
D: -
DNA: TGTGCCAGCAGTCTTCTCGTCCGGGACTCCAGGGTGGGTAGATTTCCGAACACTGAAGCTTTCTTT
CDR3: CASSLLVRDSRVGRFPNTEAFF

V: TRBV9
size: few
J: TRBJ1-4
D: -
DNA: TGTGCCAGCAGTTATGGTTCACAGGAGGGAAAACTGTTTTTT
CDR3: CASSYGSQEGKLFF

V: TRBV7-6
size: few
J: TRBJ2-1
D: -
DNA: TGTGCCAGCAGCTTAGGGTGGAAGGGTACAGATGAGCAGTTCTTC
CDR3: CASSLGWKGTDEQFF

V: TRBV3-1
size: -
J: TRBJ2-2
D: -
DNA: TGTGCCAGCAGCCAAGATCAATCCCACACCGGGGAGCTGTTTTTT
CDR3: CASSQDQSHTGELFF

V: TRBV7-8
size: -
J: TRBJ2-3
D: -
DNA: TGTGCCAGCAGCTTAGACCTCAGCACAGATACGCAGTATTTT
CDR3: CASSLDLSTDTQYF

V: TRBV3-1
size: many
J: TRBJ1-2
D: -
DNA: TGTGCCAGCAGCCAAGATTTTGGCACCATCTATGGCTACACCTTC
CDR3: CASSQDFGTIYGYTF

V: TRBV11-1
size: -
J: TRBJ2-7
D: TRBD1
DNA: TGTGCCAGCAGTCATGGGACAGCATACGAGCAGTACTTC
CDR3: CASSHGTAYEQYF

V: TRBV4-1
size: many
J: TRBJ1-1
D: -
DNA: TGCGCCAGCAGCCGAGTAGAAACAGGGTTGAACACTGAAGCTTTCTTT
CDR3: CASSRVETGLNTEAFF

V: TRBV30
size: many
J: TRBJ1-1
D: -
DNA: TGTGCCTGGAGTGTTGGAAGGGACACTGAAGCTTTCTTT
CDR3: CAWSVGRDTEAFF

V: TRBV7-2
size: many
J: TRBJ2-7
D: TRBD2
DNA: TGTGCCAGCAGCCAGAGCGGGGGGCTGGACGAGCAGTACTTC
CDR3: CASSQSGGLDEQYF

V: TRBV5-1
size: once
J: TRBJ2-3
D: -
DNA: TGCGCCAGCAGCCCAGAGGGTGATACGCAGTATTTT
CDR3: CASSPEGDTQYF

V: TRBV27
size: few
J: TRBJ2-7
D: TRBD2
DNA: TGTGCCAGCAGTTTACTCTCAAGCGGGAGACGTTCCTACGAGCAGTACTTC
CDR3: CASSLLSSGRRSYEQYF

V: TRBV2
size: many
J: TRBJ2-7
D: -
DNA: TGTGCCAGCAGTAAAAGTTCCTACGAGCAGTACTTC
CDR3: CASSKSSYEQYF

V: TRBV18
size: -
J: TRBJ2-1
D: TRBD2
DNA: TGTGCCAGCTCACCAATGGGACTAGCGGTAAATGAGCAGTTCTTC
CDR3: CASSPMGLAVNEQFF

V: TRBV25-1
size: -
J: TRBJ2-5
D: -
DNA: TGTGCCAGCAGCTCCGTCGAGTGGGAGACCCAGTACTTC
CDR3: CASSSVEWETQYF

V: TRBV7-8
size: -
J: TRBJ2-5
D: -
DNA: TGTGCCAGCAGTTGGAGTTGGGGGCAAGAGACCCAGTACTTC
CDR3: CASSWSWGQETQYF

V: TRBV20-1
size: -
J: TRBJ2-3
D: -
DNA: TGCAGTCGCGTTGGCGGGGTCCGCACAGATACGCAGTATTTT
CDR3: CSRVGGVRTDTQYF

V: TRBV7-3
size: few
J: TRBJ2-7
D: TRBD2
DNA: TGTGCCAGCAGCCCTCCCAGGCGGGAGAGGAACTACGAGCAGTACTTC
CDR3: CASSPPRRERNYEQYF

V: TRBV27
size: -
J: TRBJ2-7
D: TRBD2
DNA: TGTGCCAGCAGTTTCGGGGGAGGGAGCTCCTACGAGCAGTACTTC
CDR3: CASSFGGGSSYEQYF

V: TRBV30
size: many
J: TRBJ1-4
D: -
DNA: TGTGCCTGGAGGTACATGGGAGGTGGTGAAAAACTGTTTTTT
CDR3: CAWRYMGGGEKLFF

V: TRBV5-1
size: -
J: TRBJ2-6
D: -
DNA: TGCGCCAGCGGAACCGACGGCTCTGGGGCCAACGTCCTGACTTTC
CDR3: CASGTDGSGANVLTF

V: TRBV5-4
size: few
J: TRBJ2-3
D: TRBD2
DNA: TGTGCCAGCAGCTTGTTGGGACTAGCGGGAGGAGGTACAGATACGCAGTATTTT
CDR3: CASSLLGLAGGGTDTQYF

V: TRBV27
size: -
J: TRBJ1-2
D: -
DNA: TGTGCCAGCAGTCCCCATGCGACCAACTATGGCTACACCTTC
CDR3: CASSPHATNYGYTF

V: TRBV10-2
size: -
J: TRBJ2-5
D: -
DNA: TGCGCCAGCAGGGTCCAAGAGACCCAGTACTTC
CDR3: CASRVQETQYF

V: TRBV29-1
size: -
J: TRBJ1-2
D: -
DNA: TGCAGCGCTGCAGACAGTCTCAACTATGGCTACACCTTC
CDR3: CSAADSLNYGYTF

V: TRBV7-9
size: -
J: TRBJ1-5
D: -
DNA: TGTGCCAGCAGCTCAGACCAGGGAGATCAGCCCCAGCATTTT
CDR3: CASSSDQGDQPQHF

V: TRBV30
size: -
J: TRBJ2-1
D: TRBD2
DNA: TGTGCCTGGATGGGACTAGGCAATGAGCAGTTCTTC
CDR3: CAWMGLGNEQFF

V: TRBV6-4
size: -
J: TRBJ2-1
D: TRBD2
DNA: TGTGCCAGCAGTGACTCTAGCGGGTACAATGAGCAGTTCTTC
CDR3: CASSDSSGYNEQFF

V: TRBV28
size: many
J: TRBJ1-2
D: TRBD1
DNA: TGTGCCAGCAGTTTCGGACAGGGGGCCTATGGCTACACCTTC
CDR3: CASSFGQGAYGYTF

V: TRBV24-1
size: many
J: TRBJ2-3
D: TRBD1
DNA: TGTGCCACCAGTGATAGGACAGGGGAGAGCACAGATACGCAGTATTTT
CDR3: CATSDRTGESTDTQYF

V: TRBV12-3/TRBV12-4
size: -
J: TRBJ2-1
D: -
DNA: TGTGCCAGCAGCCGACCCTGGCGGGATAGTGAGAATGAGCAGTTCTTC
CDR3: CASSRPWRDSENEQFF

V: TRBV4-2
size: -
J: TRBJ2-1
D: TRBD2
DNA: TGTGCCAGCAGCCCGAGGCGGGAGAGGAAAAATGAGCAGTTCTTC
CDR3: CASSPRRERKNEQFF

V: TRBV14
size: many
J: TRBJ1-5
D: -
DNA: TGTGCCAGCAGCCAAGGCTTTCAGCCCCAGCATTTT
CDR3: CASSQGFQPQHF

V: TRBV9
size: -
J: TRBJ2-5
D: -
DNA: TGTGCCAGCAGCGTAGGCTCATTGAGAGAGACCCAGTACTTC
CDR3: CASSVGSLRETQYF

V: TRBV30
size: -
J: TRBJ2-3
D: -
DNA: TGTGCCTGGAGTGTATGGGGGGCGACAATTACTGGCACAGATACGCAGTATTTT
CDR3: CAWSVWGATITGTDTQYF